This T cell receptor beta chain was found in a study of blood T cells in healthy people across ages (dated by TCRdb to 2013 to 2016). Study-wide context: In model experiments, template switching captured roughly one uniquely barcoded TCR beta cDNA molecule for every two T cells. Age-related changes in TCR beta repertoire diversity were measured in the study by deep sequencing normalized with unique cDNA molecular identifiers. The donors were divided into four age groups: young (average around 16 years), middle-aged (approximately 42), aged (approximately 62) and long-lived (more than 75). To avoid experimental bias, donors of different ages were distributed randomly across sequencing lanes. Two additional independent replicas of 1 million unique cDNA reads from the same blood draw were analyzed for two donors (one aged 18 to 30 and one aged 80 or older). Results and caveats for the whole study, not just this receptor: The CMV infection status of donors was not known, potentially confounding age-related changes in expanded clonotypes. There was a strong correlation between observed TCR beta diversity and the percentage of naive T cells measured by flow cytometry. Compared with the aged group, the long-lived group had more naive CD4+ T cells, fewer expanded clones and increased TCR diversity, a pattern suggesting age selection. Since profiling was done on bulk unsorted PBMCs, naive and antigen-experienced compartments could not be conclusively compared. Estimates of total diversity based on one million sequenced T cells were considered lower bounds and underestimates. As age increased, observed TCR beta diversity per million T cells dropped in a roughly linear way, and a significant reduction was already evident by age 40.

The receptor library was made with 5' RACE. The listed sequencing device is Illumina HiSeq 2500. A second about 7 to 11 cycle PCR used a sample-barcoded 5' primer and a J-beta primer mix. A unique molecular identifier was introduced onto each TCR beta cDNA molecule by a template-switch 5' adaptor carrying 12 random nucleotides. At least 3 million CDR3-containing paired-end reads were obtained from each sample. First-strand cDNA was synthesized from all RNA with the Mint cDNA synthesis kit, primed by a TRBC-specific oligonucleotide. Following uracil-DNA glycosylase treatment, all cDNA underwent a first 18-cycle PCR with the universal primers M1SS and BC2_uni_R. From the authors' description of their analysis: Normalization of each sample was performed by random selection of 1 million high-quality reads, each carrying a distinct molecular identifier. Instead of being binned into consensus sequences, reads that shared molecular identifiers were thrown out. MiTCR, set to a Q25 quality threshold and the strictest error-elimination algorithm, was used for CDR3 identification, clonotype clustering and error correction. Lower-bound total TCR beta diversity was estimated with a nonparametric unseen species model using Euler transformation. In TCRdb, the public reads were trimmed at Q25 with fastp and aligned with MiXCR, with productive beta chains retained. Each entry is one CDR3 protein sequence, shown with its most common DNA and genes. The V and J calls were not made by the authors but by TCRdb's processing. Within this sample are about 620,000 distinct CDR3 sequences, with around 21% of them counted one time only. Jointly, the top ten make up about 3.6% of the sample.

Looking up the germline V gene (reference sequence) yields CDR1 DFQATT and CDR2 SNEGSKA. V and J are truncated by 3 bases and 0 bases respectively, leaving an intervening sequence of 18 bases. The CDR3 spans 17 residues, from the cysteine through the phenylalanine. CDR3 DNA is the only sequence kept; it has 51 bases, read in frame from the first base. Systemically healthy Caucasian individuals from Russia, 39 in total and aged about 6 to 100 years, were included as donors. Around 10 milliliters of peripheral blood were collected from each donor into EDTA-treated Vacutainer tubes. Ficoll-Paque density-gradient centrifugation was used to isolate PBMCs, with at least 6.5 million obtained per sample. Trizol reagent was used to extract total RNA from PBMCs, with at least 5.5 micrograms per sample. The percentages of naive CD45RAhigh/CD27high T cells were determined by flow cytometry on a PBMC aliquot from every donor.

Worth noting for this clonotype: Its antigen remains unidentified. No clone much larger than this one lies a single base away; base qualities are absent.

The chain joins TRBV20-1 to TRBJ2-1; the best D guess is TRBD1, with 5 bases matching. The sequence came from a man in his 70s in good health. Sequencing was carried out using blood. The CDR3 protein: CSARQSTGVSSYNEQFF. The nucleotide sequence is TGCAGTGCTAGGCAGAGTACAGGCGTTAGCTCCTACAATGAGCAGTTCTTC.